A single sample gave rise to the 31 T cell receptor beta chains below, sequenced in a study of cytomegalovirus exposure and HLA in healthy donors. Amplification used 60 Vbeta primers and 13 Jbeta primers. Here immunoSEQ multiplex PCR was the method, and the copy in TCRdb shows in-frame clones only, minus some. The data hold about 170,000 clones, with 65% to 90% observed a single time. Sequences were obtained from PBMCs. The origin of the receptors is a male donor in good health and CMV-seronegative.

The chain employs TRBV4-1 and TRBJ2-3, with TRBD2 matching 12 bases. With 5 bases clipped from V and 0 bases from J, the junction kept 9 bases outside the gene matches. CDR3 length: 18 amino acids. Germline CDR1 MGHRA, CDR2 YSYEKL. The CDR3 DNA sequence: TGCGCCAGCAGCGCTTTGTCTGGACTAGCGGGGAGCACAGATACGCAGTATTTT. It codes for CASSALSGLAGSTDTQYF.

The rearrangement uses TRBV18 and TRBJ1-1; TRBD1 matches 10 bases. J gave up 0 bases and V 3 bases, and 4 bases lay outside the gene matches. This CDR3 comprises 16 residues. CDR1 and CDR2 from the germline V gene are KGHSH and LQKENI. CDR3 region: CASSPGQGYMNTEAFF. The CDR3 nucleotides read TGTGCCAGCTCACCGGGACAGGGGTACATGAACACTGAAGCTTTCTTT.

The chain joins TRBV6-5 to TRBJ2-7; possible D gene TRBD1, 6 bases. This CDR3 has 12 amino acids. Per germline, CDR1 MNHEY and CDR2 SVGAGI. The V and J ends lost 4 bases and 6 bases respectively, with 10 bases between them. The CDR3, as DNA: TGTGCCAGCAGTTTCTCAGGGGTCGAGCAGTACTTC. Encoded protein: CASSFSGVEQYF.

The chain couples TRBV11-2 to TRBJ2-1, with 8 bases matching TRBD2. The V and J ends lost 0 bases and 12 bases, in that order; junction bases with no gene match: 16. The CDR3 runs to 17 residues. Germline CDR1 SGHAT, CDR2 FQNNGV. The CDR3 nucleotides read TGTGCCAGCAGCTTAGAATCGGGAGCGGGGGAGGGTTGGGTGCAGTTCTTC. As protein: CASSLESGAGEGWVQFF.

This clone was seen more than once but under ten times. CDR3 in DNA: TGTGCCAGCAGCACCGACTGGAACGACTATGGCTACACCTTC. This encodes CASSTDWNDYGYTF. The chain employs TRBV11-2 and TRBJ1-2; D remains unclear. Germline CDR1 and CDR2: SGHAT and FQNNGV. V was cut by 5 bases and J by 3 bases, with 13 bases left in between. This CDR3 has 14 residues.

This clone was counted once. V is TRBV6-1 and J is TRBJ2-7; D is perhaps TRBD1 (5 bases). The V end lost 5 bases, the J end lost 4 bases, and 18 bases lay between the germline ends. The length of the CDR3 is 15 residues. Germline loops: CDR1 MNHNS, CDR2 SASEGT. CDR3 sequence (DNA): TGTGCCAGCAGTTCCCCAGGGAAAAGTTTGTACGAGCAGTACTTC. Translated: CASSSPGKSLYEQYF.

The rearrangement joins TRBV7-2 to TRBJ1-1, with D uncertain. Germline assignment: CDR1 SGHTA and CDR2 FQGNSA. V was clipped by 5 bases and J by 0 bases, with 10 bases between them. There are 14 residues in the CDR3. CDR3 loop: CASSLERVNTEAFF. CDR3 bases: TGTGCCAGCAGCCTAGAGAGGGTGAACACTGAAGCTTTCTTT.

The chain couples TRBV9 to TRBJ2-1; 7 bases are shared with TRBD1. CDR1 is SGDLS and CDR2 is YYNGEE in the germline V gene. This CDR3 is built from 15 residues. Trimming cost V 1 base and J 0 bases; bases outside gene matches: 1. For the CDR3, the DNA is TGTGCCAGCAGCGTACCAGGGGGCTCCTACAATGAGCAGTTCTTC. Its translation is CASSVPGGSYNEQFF.

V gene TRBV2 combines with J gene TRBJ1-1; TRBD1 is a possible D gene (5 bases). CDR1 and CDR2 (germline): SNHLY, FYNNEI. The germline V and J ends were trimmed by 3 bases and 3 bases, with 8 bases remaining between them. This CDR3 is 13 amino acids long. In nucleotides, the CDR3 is TGTGCCAGCAGTGAGGCACAGGACACTGAAGCTTTCTTT. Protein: CASSEAQDTEAFF.

Here the CDR3 DNA reads TGTGCCAGCAGCCAAGACGAGGGGGGGGAGACCCAGTACTTC. Protein sequence: CASSQDEGGETQYF. This chain uses TRBV5-4 with TRBJ2-5, with D maybe TRBD2 (7 bases). CDR1 is SGHNT, CDR2 YYREEE, per germline (reference sequence). Trimming cost V 4 bases and J 5 bases, with 15 bases left between them. The CDR3 is 14 residues long.

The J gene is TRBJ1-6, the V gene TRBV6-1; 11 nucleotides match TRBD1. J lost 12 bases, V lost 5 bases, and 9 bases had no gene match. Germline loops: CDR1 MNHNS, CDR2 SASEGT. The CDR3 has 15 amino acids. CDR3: CASSSGTGGLLPLHF. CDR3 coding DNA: TGTGCCAGCAGTTCCGGGACAGGGGGACTCCTACCCCTCCACTTT.

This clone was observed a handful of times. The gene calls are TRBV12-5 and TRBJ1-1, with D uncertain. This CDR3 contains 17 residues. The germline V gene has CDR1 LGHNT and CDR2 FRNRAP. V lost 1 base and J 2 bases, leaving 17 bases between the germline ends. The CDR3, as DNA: TGTGCTAGTGGTTTGGGGCTGCTTGGACGGGGAAACACTGAAGCTTTCTTT. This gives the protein CASGLGLLGRGNTEAFF.

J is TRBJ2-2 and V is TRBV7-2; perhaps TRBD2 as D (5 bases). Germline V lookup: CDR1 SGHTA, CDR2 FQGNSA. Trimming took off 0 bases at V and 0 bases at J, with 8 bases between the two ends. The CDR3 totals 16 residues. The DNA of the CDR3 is TGTGCCAGCAGCTTAGCGGGTAGCGCGAACACCGGGGAGCTGTTTTTT. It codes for CASSLAGSANTGELFF.

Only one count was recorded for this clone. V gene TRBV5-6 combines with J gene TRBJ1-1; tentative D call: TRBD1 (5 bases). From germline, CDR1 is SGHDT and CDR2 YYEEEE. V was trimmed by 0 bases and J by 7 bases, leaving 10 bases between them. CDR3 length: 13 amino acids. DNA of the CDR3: TGTGCCAGCAGCTTGGGACAGACCCTTGAAGCTTTCTTT. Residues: CASSLGQTLEAFF.

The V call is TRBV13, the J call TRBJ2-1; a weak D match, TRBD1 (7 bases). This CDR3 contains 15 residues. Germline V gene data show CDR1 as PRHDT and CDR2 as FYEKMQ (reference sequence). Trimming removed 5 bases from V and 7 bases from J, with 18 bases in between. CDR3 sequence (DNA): TGTGCCAGCAGCCCTCAGGGGGGATCTGGTAATGAGCAGTTCTTC. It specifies CASSPQGGSGNEQFF.

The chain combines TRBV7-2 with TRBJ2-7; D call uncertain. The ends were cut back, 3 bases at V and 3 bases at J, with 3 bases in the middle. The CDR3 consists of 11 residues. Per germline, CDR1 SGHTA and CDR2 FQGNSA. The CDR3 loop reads CASSFSYEQYF. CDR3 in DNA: TGTGCCAGCAGCTTTAGCTACGAGCAGTACTTC. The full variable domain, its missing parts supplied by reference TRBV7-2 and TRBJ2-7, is GAGVSQSPSNKVTEKGKDVELRCDPISGHTALYWYRQSLGQGLEFLIYFQGNSAPDKSGLPSDRFSAERTGGSVSTLTIQRTQQEDSAVYLCASSFSYEQYFGPGTRLTVT.

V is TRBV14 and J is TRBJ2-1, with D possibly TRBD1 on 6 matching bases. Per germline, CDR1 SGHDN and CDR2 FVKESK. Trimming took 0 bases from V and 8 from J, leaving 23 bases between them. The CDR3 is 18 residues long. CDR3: CASSQDLPSQGLIHEQFF. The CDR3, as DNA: TGTGCCAGCAGCCAAGATCTCCCCTCACAGGGTCTCATCCATGAGCAGTTCTTC.

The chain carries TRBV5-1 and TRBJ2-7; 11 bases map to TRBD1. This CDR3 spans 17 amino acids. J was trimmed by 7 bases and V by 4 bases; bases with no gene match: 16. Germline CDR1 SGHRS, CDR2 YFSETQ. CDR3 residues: CASSTTLPGQGAKEQYF. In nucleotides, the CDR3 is TGCGCCAGCAGCACCACTTTGCCAGGACAGGGGGCGAAGGAGCAGTACTTC.

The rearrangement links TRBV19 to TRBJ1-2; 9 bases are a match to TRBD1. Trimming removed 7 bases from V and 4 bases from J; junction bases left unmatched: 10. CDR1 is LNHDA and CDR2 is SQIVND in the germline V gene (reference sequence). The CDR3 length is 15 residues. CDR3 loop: CASNGGQGAFYGYTF. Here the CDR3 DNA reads TGTGCCAGTAATGGGGGACAGGGCGCTTTCTATGGCTACACCTTC.

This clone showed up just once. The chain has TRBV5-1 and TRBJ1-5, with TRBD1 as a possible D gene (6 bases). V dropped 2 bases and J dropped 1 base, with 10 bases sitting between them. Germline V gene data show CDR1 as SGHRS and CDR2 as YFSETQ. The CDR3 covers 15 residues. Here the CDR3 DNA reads TGCGCCAGCAGCTTACAGGGCGGGAGCAATCAGCCCCAGCATTTT. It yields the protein CASSLQGGSNQPQHF.

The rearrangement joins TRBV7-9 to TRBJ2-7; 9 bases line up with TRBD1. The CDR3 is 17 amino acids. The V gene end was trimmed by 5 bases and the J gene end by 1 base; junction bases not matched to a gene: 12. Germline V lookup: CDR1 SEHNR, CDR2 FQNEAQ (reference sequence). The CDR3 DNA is TGTGCCAGCAGCCGCTTTAGAGGACAGGGGTTTTCCTACGAGCAGTACTTC. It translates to CASSRFRGQGFSYEQYF. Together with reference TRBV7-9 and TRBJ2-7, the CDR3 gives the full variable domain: DTGVSQNPRHKITKRGQNVTFRCDPISEHNRLYWYRQTLGQGPEFLTYFQNEAQLEKSRLLSDRFSAERPKGSFSTLEIQRTEQGDSAMYLCASSRFRGQGFSYEQYFGPGTRLTVT.

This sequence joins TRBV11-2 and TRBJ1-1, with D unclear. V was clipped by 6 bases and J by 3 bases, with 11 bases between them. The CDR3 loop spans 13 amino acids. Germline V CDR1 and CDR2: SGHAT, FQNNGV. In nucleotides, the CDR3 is TGTGCCAGCAGACTCCACGTGGACACTGAAGCTTTCTTT. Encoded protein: CASRLHVDTEAFF.

CDR3 amino acids: CASSYQGPPNSPLHF. The CDR3 DNA is TGTGCCAGCAGTTACCAGGGGCCCCCGAATTCACCCCTCCACTTT. The rearrangement joins TRBV27 to TRBJ1-6, with D maybe TRBD1 (6 bases). Trimming removed 4 bases from V and 7 bases from J, with 14 bases in between. Germline values: CDR1 MNHEY, CDR2 SMNVEV (reference sequence). The CDR3 has 15 amino acids.

CDR3 nucleotides: TGTGCCAGCAGCGAACGACAGGGCGCTGGGGCCAACGTCCTGACTTTC. It encodes CASSERQGAGANVLTF. This rearrangement joins TRBV9 to TRBJ2-6, with 7 bases matching TRBD1. V lost 3 bases to trimming and J lost 2 bases; unmatched junction nucleotides: 5. The germline V gene encodes CDR1 SGDLS and CDR2 YYNGEE. This CDR3 spans 16 amino acids.

The chain's CDR3 is CASSAGRKETQYF. The CDR3 DNA sequence: TGTGCCAGCAGTGCCGGGAGGAAAGAGACCCAGTACTTC. The chain links TRBV6-1 to TRBJ2-5; 7 positions agree with TRBD2. The CDR3 runs 13 residues. Germline V lookup: CDR1 MNHNS, CDR2 SASEGT. Losses at the gene ends were 4 bases for V and 3 bases for J; bases not matched to a gene: 2.

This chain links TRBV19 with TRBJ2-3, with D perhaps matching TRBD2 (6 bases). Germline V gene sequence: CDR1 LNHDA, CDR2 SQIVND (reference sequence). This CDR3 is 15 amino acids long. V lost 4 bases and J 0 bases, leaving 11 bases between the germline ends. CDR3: CASSTSRGSTDTQYF. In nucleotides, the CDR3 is TGTGCCAGTAGTACTAGCCGGGGGAGCACAGATACGCAGTATTTT.

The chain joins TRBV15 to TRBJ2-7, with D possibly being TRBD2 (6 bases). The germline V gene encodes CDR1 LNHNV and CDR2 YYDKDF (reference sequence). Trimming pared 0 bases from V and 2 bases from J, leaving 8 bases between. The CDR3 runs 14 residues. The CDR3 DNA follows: TGTGCCACCAGCAGAGATCCGGGGGCCTACGAGCAGTACTTC. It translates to CATSRDPGAYEQYF.

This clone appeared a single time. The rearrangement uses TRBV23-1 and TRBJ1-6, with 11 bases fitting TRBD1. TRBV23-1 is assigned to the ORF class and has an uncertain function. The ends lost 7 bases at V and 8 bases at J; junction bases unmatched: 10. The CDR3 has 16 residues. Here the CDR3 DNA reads TGCGCCAGCACCATGGACAGGGGGCTTTGGGATTCACCCCTCCACTTT. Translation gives CASTMDRGLWDSPLHF.

The CDR3 coding sequence is TGCGCCAGCAGCTCCATGACAGGGGGAAACACCGGGGAGCTGTTTTTT. It encodes CASSSMTGGNTGELFF. The chain uses TRBV5-1 and TRBJ2-2, with TRBD1 identical over 9 bases. In germline, CDR1 is SGHRS, CDR2 YFSETQ. The length of the CDR3 is 16 residues. Unmatched junction bases numbered 5, after V lost 3 bases and J lost 2 bases.

The DNA of the CDR3 is TGCGCCAGCTCGGACAGGGGGCAGCCCAAAAACATTCAGTACTTC. Its protein product is CASSDRGQPKNIQYF. The V gene is TRBV10-2, the J gene TRBJ2-4, with TRBD1 matching over 11 bases. After removal of 8 bases from V and 2 bases from J, the junction contained 5 bases not matched to a gene. Looked up from germline, CDR1 is WSHSY and CDR2 is SAAADI. The CDR3 loop spans 15 amino acids.

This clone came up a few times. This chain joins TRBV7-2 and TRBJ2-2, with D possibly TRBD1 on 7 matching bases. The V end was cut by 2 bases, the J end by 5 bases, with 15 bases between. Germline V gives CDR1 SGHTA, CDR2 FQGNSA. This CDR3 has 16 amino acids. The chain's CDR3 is CASSLPDRAGTGELFF. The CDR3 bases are TGTGCCAGCAGCTTACCTGACAGGGCGGGGACCGGGGAGCTGTTTTTT.